This T cell receptor (beta chain) was identified during a study of post-analysis software for immune sequencing data. Study context: The study covered relapsing-remitting, secondary progressive and progressive-relapsing courses of multiple sclerosis.

Each TCR beta cDNA library carried unique molecular identifiers. Input of about 0.85 to 10 million T cells yielded hundreds of thousands of cDNA molecules. MiXCR was run by TCRdb on the PCR reads, yielding one entry per CDR3 protein. This sample has about 800,000 distinct CDR3 sequences, with roughly 29% found just once. CDR1 and CDR2 from the germline V gene are MDHEN and SYDVKM. This CDR3 has 12 amino acids. V lost 8 bases, J lost 2 bases, and 10 bases lay in between. Study-wide results and limits: Patients had higher frequencies than controls of a few TRBV segments, including TRBV5-6, TRBV5-1 and TRBV20-1. Co-batched samples clustered tightly together by F measure.

A few counts support this clonotype. The target antigen is unknown. The sequenced sample was blood. The chain has TRBV28 and TRBJ2-7, with D hard to call. The clonotype was recovered from a girl between 5 and 17 years old with multiple sclerosis. The CDR3 DNA reads TGTGCCAGCGGTGTGAGACCCTACGAGCAGTACTTC. Translating gives CASGVRPYEQYF.